This is a list of T cell receptor beta chains from one sample in a study of cytomegalovirus exposure and HLA in healthy donors. This table comes from immunoSEQ multiplex PCR, and its TCRdb copy is limited to in-frame clones, with some not included. This table holds about 74,000 clones, 90% to 95% found once. Material: PBMCs. Every receptor here comes from a young man in good health and CMV-seropositive. CDR3s include the opening cysteine and the closing phenylalanine or tryptophan.

cdr3_length: 15; v_call: TRBV5-6; j_call: TRBJ2-2; cdr3_aa: CASTPSGQGAGELFF
cdr3_length: 11; v_call: TRBV25-1; j_call: TRBJ2-7; cdr3_aa: CASSVTYEQYF
cdr3_length: 14; v_call: TRBV11-2; j_call: TRBJ2-5; cdr3_aa: CASSGRLAEETQYF
cdr3_length: 16; v_call: TRBV11-2; j_call: TRBJ2-7; cdr3_aa: CASSSINRDSSYEQYF
cdr3_length: 15; v_call: TRBV4-1; j_call: TRBJ2-1; cdr3_aa: CASSGGLAGVGEQFF
cdr3_length: 17; v_call: TRBV7-2; j_call: TRBJ2-1; cdr3_aa: CASSLAASGRFYNEQFF
cdr3_length: 15; v_call: TRBV10-3; j_call: TRBJ2-5; cdr3_aa: CAISERLASMETQYF
cdr3_length: 16; v_call: TRBV7-9; j_call: TRBJ2-5; cdr3_aa: CASSFGLAEVQETQYF
cdr3_length: 12; v_call: TRBV18; j_call: TRBJ2-7; cdr3_aa: CASSRPTDEQYF
cdr3_length: 12; v_call: TRBV28; j_call: TRBJ2-7; cdr3_aa: CASTQQGYEQYF
cdr3_length: 16; v_call: TRBV4-1; j_call: TRBJ2-1; cdr3_aa: CASSQRQVSSYNEQFF
cdr3_length: 15; v_call: TRBV6-6; j_call: TRBJ2-7; cdr3_aa: CASRERLAGDHEQYF
cdr3_length: 11; v_call: TRBV28; j_call: TRBJ1-1; cdr3_aa: CASSHTGKAFF
cdr3_length: 15; v_call: TRBV7-6; j_call: TRBJ1-3; cdr3_aa: CASSPIGGNGNTIYF
cdr3_length: 18; v_call: TRBV4-1; j_call: TRBJ1-1; cdr3_aa: CASSQDAPGQLLNTEAFF
cdr3_length: 15; v_call: TRBV6-1; j_call: TRBJ2-3; cdr3_aa: CASSEQTGGTDTQYF
cdr3_length: 15; v_call: TRBV29-1; j_call: TRBJ1-3; cdr3_aa: CSVEDRVNSGNTIYF
cdr3_length: 14; v_call: TRBV2; j_call: TRBJ2-3; cdr3_aa: CASSSLTSTDTQYF
cdr3_length: 17; v_call: TRBV28; j_call: TRBJ1-5; cdr3_aa: CASSFAPGQGLNQPQHF
cdr3_length: 15; v_call: TRBV7-7; j_call: TRBJ2-1; cdr3_aa: CASSPTSGRGNEQFF
cdr3_length: 12; v_call: TRBV27; j_call: TRBJ2-7; cdr3_aa: CASKDRGYEQYF
cdr3_length: 16; v_call: TRBV2; j_call: TRBJ2-1; cdr3_aa: CASSEEILAGVNEQFF
cdr3_length: 11; v_call: TRBV5-5; j_call: TRBJ2-7; cdr3_aa: CASSLRGEQYF
cdr3_length: 12; v_call: TRBV14; j_call: TRBJ1-5; cdr3_aa: CASTPRDQPQHF
cdr3_length: 15; v_call: TRBV6-5; j_call: TRBJ1-5; cdr3_aa: CASRQQAGGNQPQHF
cdr3_length: 13; v_call: TRBV6-5; j_call: TRBJ2-1; cdr3_aa: CASRTSPGSEQFF
cdr3_length: 14; v_call: TRBV28; j_call: TRBJ2-1; cdr3_aa: CASSFRGINNEQFF
cdr3_length: 13; v_call: TRBV5-1; j_call: TRBJ2-7; cdr3_aa: CASSFKGQYEQYF
cdr3_length: 14; v_call: TRBV6-4; j_call: TRBJ2-1; cdr3_aa: CASRGLAGHNEQFF
cdr3_length: 12; v_call: TRBV10-1; j_call: TRBJ2-7; cdr3_aa: CASSDFSYEQYF
cdr3_length: 18; v_call: TRBV4-2; j_call: TRBJ2-7; cdr3_aa: CASSQDGSGSGGVYEQYF
cdr3_length: 15; v_call: TRBV18; j_call: TRBJ2-5; cdr3_aa: CASSPPAGGQETQYF
cdr3_length: 15; v_call: TRBV27; j_call: TRBJ1-2; cdr3_aa: CASSLTTGSGYGYTF
cdr3_length: 15; v_call: TRBV9; j_call: TRBJ2-3; cdr3_aa: CASSPRGQGTDTQYF
cdr3_length: 13; v_call: TRBV28; j_call: TRBJ1-1; cdr3_aa: CASTPGGARPAFF
cdr3_length: 12; v_call: TRBV11-2; j_call: TRBJ1-1; cdr3_aa: CASSLPDTEAFF
cdr3_length: 16; v_call: TRBV2; j_call: TRBJ2-1; cdr3_aa: CASSESPGQGTSEQFF